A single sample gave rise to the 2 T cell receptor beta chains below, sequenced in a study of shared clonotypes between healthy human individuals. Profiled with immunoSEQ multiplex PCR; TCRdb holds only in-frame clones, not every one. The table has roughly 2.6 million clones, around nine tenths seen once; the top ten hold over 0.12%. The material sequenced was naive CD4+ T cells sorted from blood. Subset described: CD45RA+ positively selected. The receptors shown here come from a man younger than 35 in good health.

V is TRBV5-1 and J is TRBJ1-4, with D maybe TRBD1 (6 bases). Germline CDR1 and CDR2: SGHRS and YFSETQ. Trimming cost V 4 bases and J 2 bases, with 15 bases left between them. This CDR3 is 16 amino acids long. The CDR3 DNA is TGCGCCAGCAGCGAACAGGGACTAATGACTAATGAAAAACTGTTTTTT. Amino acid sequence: CASSEQGLMTNEKLFF.

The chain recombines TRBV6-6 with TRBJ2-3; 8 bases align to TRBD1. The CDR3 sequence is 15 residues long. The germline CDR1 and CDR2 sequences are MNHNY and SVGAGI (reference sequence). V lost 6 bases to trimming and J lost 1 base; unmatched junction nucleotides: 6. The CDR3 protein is CASSPPDRGTDTQYF. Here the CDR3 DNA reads TGTGCCAGCAGCCCCCCGGACAGGGGCACAGATACGCAGTATTTT.